The 15 T cell receptor beta chains below come from one sample, sequenced in a study of shared clonotypes between healthy human individuals. TCRdb's copy holds only in-frame clones and misses some; the assay was immunoSEQ multiplex PCR. The table has 560,000 or so clones, approximately 96% seen once. Terminally differentiated effector memory CD45RA+ cells were excluded by CCR7 positive selection of CD45RO-negative cells. Sequenced input: naive CD8+ T cells sorted from blood. The source is a woman between 25 and 40 years old in good health.

The chain couples TRBV28 to TRBJ2-5, with D maybe TRBD1 (6 bases). The V gene lost 3 bases and the J gene lost 0 bases, with 11 bases spanning the gap. This CDR3 region has 15 residues. Germline V gene sequence: CDR1 MDHEN, CDR2 SYDVKM. CDR3 in amino acids: CASSFARGYQETQYF. In DNA, the CDR3 is TGTGCCAGCAGTTTTGCTAGGGGGTACCAAGAGACCCAGTACTTC. Combining the CDR3 with reference TRBV28 and TRBJ2-5 gives the whole variable domain DVKVTQSSRYLVKRTGEKVFLECVQDMDHENMFWYRQDPGLGLRLIYFSYDVKMKEKGDIPEGYSVSREKKERFSLILESASTNQTSMYLCASSFARGYQETQYFGPGTRLLVL.

The chain couples TRBV27 to TRBJ2-7; 8 nucleotides agree with TRBD1. Germline values: CDR1 MNHEY, CDR2 SMNVEV (reference sequence). J lost 2 bases, V lost 8 bases, and 14 bases had no gene match. The CDR3 spans 16 residues. CDR3 nucleotide sequence: TGTGCCAGCTCACCGGGGGCCGGACAGGGACCCTACGAGCAGTACTTC. Its translation is CASSPGAGQGPYEQYF.

CDR3 DNA: TGTGCCAGCAGGCAAAACAGTGACCAAGAGACCCAGTACTTC. Translated: CASRQNSDQETQYF. V and J are TRBV28 and TRBJ2-5; no definite D call. V lost 6 bases and J 0 bases, leaving 11 bases between the germline ends. Germline values: CDR1 MDHEN, CDR2 SYDVKM. The CDR3 sequence is 14 residues long.

The rearrangement uses TRBV4-2 and TRBJ1-4, with D maybe TRBD1 (6 bases). The germline V and J ends were trimmed by 2 bases and 3 bases, with 31 bases remaining between them. The CDR3 is 22 amino acids. CDR1 and CDR2 from the germline V gene are LGHNA and YNFKEQ. Written as DNA, the CDR3 is TGTGCCAGCAGCCAAAAATCTACTGGGGACAAGGCGGCGATGATGGCTAATGAAAAACTGTTTTTT. It codes for CASSQKSTGDKAAMMANEKLFF.

The chain uses TRBV4-1 and TRBJ1-5; 7 bases fit TRBD1. CDR3 length: 17 residues. V lost 4 bases and J lost 0; bases outside the gene matches: 9. Looked up from germline, CDR1 is MGHRA and CDR2 is YSYEKL. CDR3 sequence: CASSLRQGLYSNQPQHF. The CDR3 DNA follows: TGCGCCAGCAGCCTACGACAGGGACTATATAGCAATCAGCCCCAGCATTTT.

The sample holds one count of this clone. The chain has TRBV4-1 and TRBJ1-4; 10 nucleotides agree with TRBD1. Trimming cost V 0 bases and J 0 bases; bases outside gene matches: 10. This CDR3 contains 20 residues. The germline gives CDR1 MGHRA, CDR2 YSYEKL. This CDR3 is CASSQDQSGQGVPTNEKLFF. CDR3 bases: TGCGCCAGCAGCCAAGATCAATCCGGACAGGGGGTCCCAACTAATGAAAAACTGTTTTTT.

This chain links TRBV11-2 with TRBJ2-7; D remains ambiguous. Germline-derived CDR1 and CDR2 are SGHAT and FQNNGV. The CDR3 has 16 residues. The V gene lost 1 base and the J gene lost 2 bases, with 15 bases spanning the gap. The CDR3 region has the DNA TGTGCCAGCAGCTTAGTTGACGCGCGCAGCCCCTACGAGCAGTACTTC. The encoded protein is CASSLVDARSPYEQYF.

V is TRBV4-1 and J is TRBJ2-4; the match to TRBD2 covers 8 bases. The J segment lost 11 bases and the V segment lost 0 bases, leaving 9 bases of the junction unmatched. This CDR3 has 15 residues. CDR1 and CDR2 from the germline V gene are MGHRA and YSYEKL. The CDR3 nucleotides read TGCGCCAGCAGCCAAGAGGGGCTAGCGGGTAGGGTTCAGTACTTC. Protein sequence: CASSQEGLAGRVQYF.

The genes are TRBV5-6 and TRBJ1-2; 7 bases line up with TRBD1. V gave up 4 bases and J gave up 4 bases; unmatched junction bases: 10. Germline values: CDR1 SGHDT, CDR2 YYEEEE. The CDR3 sequence is 15 residues long. CDR3 loop: CASSINRGMGYGYTF. CDR3 nucleotide sequence: TGTGCCAGCAGCATAAACAGGGGTATGGGCTATGGCTACACCTTC.

The genes are TRBV6-6 and TRBJ2-7; 10 nucleotides line up with TRBD2. J lost 4 bases, V lost 5 bases, and 5 bases had no gene match. The CDR3 sequence is 14 residues long. Germline V gene lookup returns CDR1 MNHNY and CDR2 SVGAGI (reference sequence). This chain's CDR3 is CASSDSGRAYEQYF. The CDR3 nucleotides are TGTGCCAGCAGTGACAGCGGGAGGGCTTACGAGCAGTACTTC.

CDR3 in DNA: TGTGCCAGCAGCGGTACATGGGAGGCCGATGAGCAGTTCTTC. Its protein is CASSGTWEADEQFF. The chain has TRBV7-9 and TRBJ2-1, with D maybe TRBD2 (6 bases). CDR1 and CDR2 from the germline V gene are SEHNR and FQNEAQ (reference sequence). This CDR3 is built from 14 residues. V was cut by 5 bases and J by 8 bases, with 16 bases left in between.

This clone was seen only once. This rearrangement joins TRBV11-2 to TRBJ2-7; D is undetermined. From germline, CDR1 is SGHAT and CDR2 FQNNGV. This CDR3 has 14 amino acids. Between the trimmed V and J ends, which lost 3 bases and 3 bases, there was a span of 12 bases. The chain's CDR3 is CASSFALENYEQYF. The CDR3 bases are TGTGCCAGCAGCTTCGCCCTCGAGAACTACGAGCAGTACTTC.

V gene TRBV6-1 combines with J gene TRBJ2-1, with 12 bases lining up with TRBD2. This CDR3 has 14 residues. With V trimmed by 8 bases and J by 7 bases, 6 bases remained unmatched. CDR1 MNHNS and CDR2 SASEGT come from the germline V gene. The CDR3 DNA follows: TGTGCCAGCCGACTAGCGGGAGTCTATAATGAGCAGTTCTTC. Protein: CASRLAGVYNEQFF.

This sequence joins TRBV2 and TRBJ1-6; possible D gene TRBD1, 6 bases. Trimming pared 7 bases from V and 10 bases from J, leaving 17 bases between. The CDR3 runs to 14 residues. CDR1 and CDR2 from the germline V gene are SNHLY and FYNNEI. The CDR3 DNA sequence: TGTGCCAGCACCAAAGGACAGTCTGGATCACCCCTCCACTTT. Protein sequence: CASTKGQSGSPLHF.

The genes are TRBV29-1 and TRBJ2-1; 7 positions match TRBD1. The CDR3 contains 14 residues. V gave up 4 bases and J gave up 8 bases; unmatched junction bases: 11. Germline V CDR1 and CDR2: SQVTM, ANQGSEA. This chain's CDR3 is CSVVFWTGGDEQFF. In DNA form, the CDR3 reads TGCAGCGTTGTATTCTGGACAGGAGGTGATGAGCAGTTCTTC.